Detailed here is one T cell receptor (beta chain). Antigen specificity is unknown. The entry originates in a study of cytomegalovirus exposure and HLA in healthy donors. The PCR was carried out with 60 Vbeta primers and 13 Jbeta primers. Generated by immunoSEQ multiplex PCR, the TCRdb table keeps only in-frame clones and is missing some. The table has 100,000 to 150,000 clones, 81% seen once. The CDR3 loop spans 16 amino acids. The V gene end was trimmed by 3 bases and the J gene end by 2 bases; junction bases not matched to a gene: 4. Study-level results: Presence/absence analyses supposed approximately even sequencing depth among donors. Testing in vitro showed three CMV-associated chains specific for CMV antigens.

The V and J genes are TRBV23-1 and TRBJ2-3, with 11 bases that match TRBD2. TRBV23-1 is placed among ORFs of uncertain function. The sequence was collected from a man younger than 35 in good health and CMV-seronegative. Source material: PBMCs. The chain's CDR3 is CASSQWGLAATDTQYF. CDR3 in DNA: TGCGCCAGCAGTCAGTGGGGACTAGCGGCCACAGATACGCAGTATTTT.